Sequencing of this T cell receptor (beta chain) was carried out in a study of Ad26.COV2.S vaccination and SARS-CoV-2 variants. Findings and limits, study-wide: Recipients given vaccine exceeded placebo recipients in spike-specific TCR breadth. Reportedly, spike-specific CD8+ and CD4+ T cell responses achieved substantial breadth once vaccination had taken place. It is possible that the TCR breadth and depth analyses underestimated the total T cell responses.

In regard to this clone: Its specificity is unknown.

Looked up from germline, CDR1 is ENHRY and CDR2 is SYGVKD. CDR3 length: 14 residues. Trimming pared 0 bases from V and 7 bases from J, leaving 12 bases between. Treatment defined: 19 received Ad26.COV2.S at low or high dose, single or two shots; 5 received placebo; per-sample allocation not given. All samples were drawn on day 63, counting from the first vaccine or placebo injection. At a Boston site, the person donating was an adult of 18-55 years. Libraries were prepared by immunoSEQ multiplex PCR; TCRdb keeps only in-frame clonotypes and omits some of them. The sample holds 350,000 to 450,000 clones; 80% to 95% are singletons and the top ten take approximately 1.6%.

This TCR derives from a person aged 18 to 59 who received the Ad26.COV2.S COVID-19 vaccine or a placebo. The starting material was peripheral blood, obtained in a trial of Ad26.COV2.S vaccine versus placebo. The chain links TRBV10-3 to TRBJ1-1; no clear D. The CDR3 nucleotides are TGTGCCATCAGTGAGTCGTACTTGGGAGTTGAAGCTTTCTTT. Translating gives CAISESYLGVEAFF.